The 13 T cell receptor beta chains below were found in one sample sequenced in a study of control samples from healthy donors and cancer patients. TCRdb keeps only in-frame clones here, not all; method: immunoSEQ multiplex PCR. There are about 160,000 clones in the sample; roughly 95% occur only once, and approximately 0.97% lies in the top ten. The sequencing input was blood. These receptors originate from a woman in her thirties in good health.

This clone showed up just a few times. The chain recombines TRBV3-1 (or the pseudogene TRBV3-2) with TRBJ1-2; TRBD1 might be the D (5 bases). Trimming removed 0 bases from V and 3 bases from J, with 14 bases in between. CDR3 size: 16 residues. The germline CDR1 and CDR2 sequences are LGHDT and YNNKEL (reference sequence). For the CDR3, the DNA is TGTGCCAGCAGCCAAGATTGGGACGGAACAGACTATGGCTACACCTTC. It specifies CASSQDWDGTDYGYTF.

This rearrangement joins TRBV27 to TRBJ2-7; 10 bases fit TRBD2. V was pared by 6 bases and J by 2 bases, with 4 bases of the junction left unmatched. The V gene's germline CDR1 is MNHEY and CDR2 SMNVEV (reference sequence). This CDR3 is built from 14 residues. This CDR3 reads CASRRLAGAYEQYF. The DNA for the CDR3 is TGTGCCAGCAGAAGACTAGCGGGTGCCTACGAGCAGTACTTC.

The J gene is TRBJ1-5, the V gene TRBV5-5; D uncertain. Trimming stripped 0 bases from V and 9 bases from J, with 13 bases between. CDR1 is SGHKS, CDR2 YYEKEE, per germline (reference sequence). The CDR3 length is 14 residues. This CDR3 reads CASSLEAASGPQHF. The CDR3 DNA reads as TGTGCCAGCAGCTTGGAGGCAGCCTCGGGGCCCCAGCATTTT.

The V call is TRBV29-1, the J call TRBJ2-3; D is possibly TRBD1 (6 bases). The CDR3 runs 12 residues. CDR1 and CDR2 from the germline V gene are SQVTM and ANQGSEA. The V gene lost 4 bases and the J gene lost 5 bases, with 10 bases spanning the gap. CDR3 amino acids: CSVGGPQDTQYF. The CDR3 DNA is TGCAGCGTTGGGGGGCCCCAAGATACGCAGTATTTT.

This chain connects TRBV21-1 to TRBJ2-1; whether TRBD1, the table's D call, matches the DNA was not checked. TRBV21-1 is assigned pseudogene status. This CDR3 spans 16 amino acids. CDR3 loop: CASSNSPGQGYNEQFF. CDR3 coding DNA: TGTGCCAGCAGCAACTCCCCGGGACAGGGGTACAATGAGCAGTTCTTC.

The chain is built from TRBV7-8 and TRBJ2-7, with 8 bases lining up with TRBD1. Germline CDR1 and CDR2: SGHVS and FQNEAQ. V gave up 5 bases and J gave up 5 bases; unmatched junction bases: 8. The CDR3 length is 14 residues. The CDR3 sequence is CASSVDRVLNEQYF. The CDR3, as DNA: TGTGCCAGCAGCGTGGACAGGGTTCTAAACGAGCAGTACTTC. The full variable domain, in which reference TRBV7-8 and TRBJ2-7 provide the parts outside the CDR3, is GAGVSQSPRYKVAKRGQDVALRCDPISGHVSLFWYQQALGQGPEFLTYFQNEAQLDKSGLPSDRFFAERPEGSVSTLKIQRTQQEDSAVYLCASSVDRVLNEQYFGPGTRLTVT.

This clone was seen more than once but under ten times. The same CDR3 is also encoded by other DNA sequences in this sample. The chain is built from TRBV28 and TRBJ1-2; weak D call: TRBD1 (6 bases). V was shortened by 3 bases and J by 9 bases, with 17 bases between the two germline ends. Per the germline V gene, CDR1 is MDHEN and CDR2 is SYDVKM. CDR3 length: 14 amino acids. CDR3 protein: CASSFVWDKSSYTF. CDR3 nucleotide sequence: TGTGCCAGCAGTTTCGTTTGGGACAAGTCAAGCTACACCTTC.

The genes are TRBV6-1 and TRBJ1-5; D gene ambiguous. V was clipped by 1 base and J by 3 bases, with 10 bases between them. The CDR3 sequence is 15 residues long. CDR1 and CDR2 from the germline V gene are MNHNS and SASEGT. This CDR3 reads CASSEGTQHNQPQHF. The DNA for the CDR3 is TGTGCCAGCAGTGAAGGTACACAGCACAATCAGCCCCAGCATTTT.

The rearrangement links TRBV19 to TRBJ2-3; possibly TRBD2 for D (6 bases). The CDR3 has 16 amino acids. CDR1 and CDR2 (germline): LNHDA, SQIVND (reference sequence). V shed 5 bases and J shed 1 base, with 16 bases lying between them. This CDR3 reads CASSAPTSSRTDTQYF. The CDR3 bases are TGTGCCAGTAGTGCCCCGACTAGTTCGCGCACAGATACGCAGTATTTT.

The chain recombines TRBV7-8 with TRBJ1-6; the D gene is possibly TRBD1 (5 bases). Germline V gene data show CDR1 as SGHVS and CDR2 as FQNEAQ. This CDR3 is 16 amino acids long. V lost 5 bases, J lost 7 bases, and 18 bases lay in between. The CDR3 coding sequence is TGTGCCAGCAGCGGAGGCCCAGCCAGGGTGAATTCACCCCTCCACTTT. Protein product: CASSGGPARVNSPLHF.

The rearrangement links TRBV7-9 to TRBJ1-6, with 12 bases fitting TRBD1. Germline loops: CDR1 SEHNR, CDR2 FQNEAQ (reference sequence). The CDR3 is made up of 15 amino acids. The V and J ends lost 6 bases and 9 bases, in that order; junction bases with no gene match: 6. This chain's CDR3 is CASSPGTGGGSPLHF. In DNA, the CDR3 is TGTGCCAGCAGTCCCGGGACAGGGGGCGGTTCACCCCTCCACTTT.

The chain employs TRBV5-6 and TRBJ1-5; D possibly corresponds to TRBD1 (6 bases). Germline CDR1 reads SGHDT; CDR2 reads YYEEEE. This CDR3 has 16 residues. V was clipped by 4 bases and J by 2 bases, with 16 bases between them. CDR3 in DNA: TGTGCCAGCAGCACCGAGGGGGGGAACGGCAATCAGCCCCAGCATTTT. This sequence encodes CASSTEGGNGNQPQHF.

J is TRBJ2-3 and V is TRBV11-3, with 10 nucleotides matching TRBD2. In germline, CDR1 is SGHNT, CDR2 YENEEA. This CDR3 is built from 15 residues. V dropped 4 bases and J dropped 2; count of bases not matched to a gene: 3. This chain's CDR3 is CASSSGLATTDTQYF. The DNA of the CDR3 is TGTGCCAGCAGCTCGGGACTAGCGACCACAGATACGCAGTATTTT.